This T cell receptor (beta chain) stems from a study of T cell repertoires in cytomegalovirus infection. The overall study: Public signatures in TCR beta pointed to CMV infection and matching HLA type.

Findings and caveats of the study: CMV-specific TCR beta clonotypes restricted by HLA-C were the ones dominating the ex vivo response. CMV carriers having the relevant HLA were flagged by cumulative public TCR beta family frequency.

This clonotype has only one observation. Antigen unknown. The V end was cut by 5 bases, the J end by 8 bases, with 12 bases between. The CDR3 has 12 amino acids. CDR1 and CDR2 (germline): SQVTM, ANQGSEA. A single record per CDR3 protein comes from TCRdb applying MiXCR to the reads. The data show almost 500,000 distinct CDR3 sequences, over 9% seen once. Sequences were obtained from PBMCs. The chain has TRBV29-1 and TRBJ2-2, with a weak D call TRBD2 (7 bases). The TCR originated in a human donor in good health (CMV status not recorded). Some clones in this sample may be carry-over from other donors' samples. CDR3 protein: CSVSRGAGELFF. The CDR3, as DNA: TGCAGCGTTTCCCGGGGGGCTGGGGAGCTGTTTTTT.